This T cell receptor (beta chain) came from a study of spatial heterogeneity in lung cancer. Study summary: Alpha-chain detections were consistently fewer than beta-chain detections among the sequences.

The time point is: sample taken at primary tumor resection. The sequenced material consisted of unsorted whole RNA from tumor, nontumor lung or frozen PBMC. This CDR3 has 18 residues. Germline V gene data show CDR1 as SGHTA and CDR2 as FQGNSA. The V and J ends lost 2 bases and 7 bases, in that order; junction bases with no gene match: 15. TCR cDNA molecules each carried a unique molecular identifier. TCRdb analysed the 5' RACE reads with MiXCR anew, one entry per CDR3 protein. The table records roughly 28,000 distinct CDR3 sequences, 7.5% to 9.5% of them present only once. Sequenced material: PBMCs, taken at surgery. The sequence was collected from a female donor with early-stage non-small cell lung cancer. This chain uses TRBV7-2 with TRBJ2-1; 9 positions agree with TRBD2. CDR3 sequence: CASSLSVAAGGTWNEQFF. The DNA for the CDR3 is TGTGCCAGCAGCTTAAGCGTGGCGGCGGGAGGGACCTGGAATGAGCAGTTCTTC.